This T cell receptor (beta chain) was retrieved from a study of chemoradiotherapy in HPV16-positive cancers. Study summary: Two HPV16-positive patients' cells yielded candidate HPV-specific clones and common motifs. General study results and limits: In HPV16-positive patients, HPV-responsive T-cell expansion tracked better recurrence-free survival. Non-HPV-specific T cells did not expand in tumors during treatment, whereas candidate HPV-specific clones and E7-related motifs did. The functional HPV-specific definition rests on just a couple of HPV16-positive patients.

Remarks on this clone: The antigen remains unidentified.

V gave up 3 bases and J gave up 5 bases; unmatched junction bases: 5. This CDR3 has 14 amino acids. Looked up from germline, CDR1 is LGHNA and CDR2 is YNFKEQ. Generated by immunoSEQ multiplex PCR, the TCRdb table keeps only in-frame clones and is missing some. The sample carries about 35,000 clones, 92% recorded once. The origin of this receptor is a human donor with HPV-associated anogenital cancer. The chain recombines TRBV4-2 with TRBJ1-1; TRBD1 agrees at 8 bases. Here the sequenced sample was blood, taken from a patient who underwent chemoradiotherapy. This CDR3 is CASSHGTGRTEAFF. The CDR3 DNA reads as TGTGCCAGCAGCCACGGGACAGGTCGGACTGAAGCTTTCTTT.